This T cell receptor beta chain stems from a study of Ad26.COV2.S vaccination and SARS-CoV-2 variants. The table came from immunoSEQ multiplex PCR; TCRdb's copy has only in-frame clones and leaves some out. Here the sample spans roughly 140,000 clones, 86% being singletons. Study-wide results and limits: Similar non-spike TCR breadth was observed in recipients of vaccine and of placebo. Overall T cell responses may have been underestimated by the analyses of TCR breadth and depth. Reports say spike-specific CD8+ and CD4+ T cell responses covered substantial breadth after vaccination. Individuals receiving vaccine had higher spike-specific TCR breadth than placebo recipients did.

For this clone: Its specificity is not known.

Losses at the gene ends were 5 bases for V and 8 bases for J; bases not matched to a gene: 8. Germline CDR1 SNHLY, CDR2 FYNNEI. The CDR3 extends over 14 amino acids. The sample here was peripheral blood, taken after recovery from COVID-19. This TCR was recovered from a human donor who had recovered from COVID-19. This sequence joins TRBV2 and TRBJ1-2; 10 bases line up with TRBD1. CDR3 in amino acids: CASSPRQGASGYTF. DNA of the CDR3: TGTGCCAGCAGTCCGCGACAGGGGGCAAGCGGCTACACCTTC.